This passage covers 20 T cell receptor beta chains from one sample sequenced in a study of blood T cell repertoires in COVID-19. Clones were read by immunoSEQ multiplex PCR, and TCRdb kept only the in-frame ones, dropping some. The sample includes approximately 350,000 clones, less than 90% seen only once; the top ten take around 7.5%. Sequencing was performed on peripheral blood. These receptor sequences come from a woman aged 55-75 years with COVID-19, enrolled during active disease.

DNA for the CDR3: TGTGCCAGCAGCCTAACGACACTGAACACTGAAGCTTTCTTT. Translation gives CASSLTTLNTEAFF. This chain uses TRBV7-2 with TRBJ1-1, with no clear D. V shed 5 bases and J shed 0 bases, with 10 bases lying between them. The CDR3 consists of 14 residues. Germline lookup yields CDR1 SGHTA and CDR2 FQGNSA. Based on the CDR3 plus reference TRBV7-2 and TRBJ1-1, the full variable domain is GAGVSQSPSNKVTEKGKDVELRCDPISGHTALYWYRQSLGQGLEFLIYFQGNSAPDKSGLPSDRFSAERTGGSVSTLTIQRTQQEDSAVYLCASSLTTLNTEAFFGQGTRLTVV.

V is TRBV6-5 and J is TRBJ1-2; 9 bases align to TRBD1. The germline V gene has CDR1 MNHEY and CDR2 SVGAGI. The V and J ends lost 5 bases and 8 bases, in that order; junction bases with no gene match: 6. The CDR3 extends over 13 amino acids. This CDR3 is CASSTYRGQGYTF. The CDR3 DNA reads as TGTGCCAGCAGTACCTACAGGGGGCAAGGCTACACCTTC.

The chain carries TRBV7-9 and TRBJ2-7, with 9 bases fitting TRBD1. Unmatched junction bases numbered 6, after V lost 5 bases and J lost 1 base. Looked up from germline, CDR1 is SEHNR and CDR2 is FQNEAQ (reference sequence). This CDR3 is 15 amino acids long. CDR3 residues: CASSPMTGGSYEQYF. DNA for the CDR3: TGTGCCAGCAGCCCAATGACAGGGGGGTCCTACGAGCAGTACTTC.

The rearrangement links TRBV24-1 to TRBJ2-7, with a tentative D call TRBD2 (5 bases). V shed 5 bases and J shed 5 bases, with 24 bases lying between them. Germline V gives CDR1 KGHDR, CDR2 SFDVKD. The CDR3 is made up of 17 amino acids. The CDR3 nucleotides read TGTGCCACCAGTGGCCGCTATGAGAGGGCTCTTACGGACGAGCAGTACTTC. Translating gives CATSGRYERALTDEQYF.

The chain couples TRBV6-1 to TRBJ1-6; D ambiguous. From germline, CDR1 is MNHNS and CDR2 SASEGT. This CDR3 has 17 amino acids. V was shortened by 4 bases and J by 7 bases, with 20 bases between the two germline ends. The CDR3 sequence is CASSVEEVRGWNSPLHF. The CDR3, as DNA: TGTGCCAGCAGTGTCGAGGAGGTGAGAGGGTGGAATTCACCCCTCCACTTT.

The chain is built from TRBV7-9 and TRBJ1-2, with 9 bases matching TRBD1. Germline V gene sequence: CDR1 SEHNR, CDR2 FQNEAQ (reference sequence). The CDR3 is made up of 14 amino acids. V gave up 6 bases and J gave up 4 bases; unmatched junction bases: 6. This chain's CDR3 is CASRQGAQTYGYTF. CDR3 nucleotides: TGTGCCAGCAGACAGGGGGCGCAGACCTATGGCTACACCTTC.

The CDR3 DNA sequence: TGTGCCAGCATGGTAGGGGCCCGTACGCAGTATTTT. This encodes CASMVGARTQYF. V gene TRBV6-5 combines with J gene TRBJ2-3; D is possibly TRBD1 (5 bases). The germline V gene encodes CDR1 MNHEY and CDR2 SVGAGI. This CDR3 has 12 amino acids. V shed 7 bases and J shed 8 bases, with 13 bases lying between them.

This chain joins TRBV7-9 and TRBJ2-2; 11 bases agree with TRBD1. This CDR3 is built from 17 residues. Trimming cost V 5 bases and J 6 bases; bases outside gene matches: 11. Germline values: CDR1 SEHNR, CDR2 FQNEAQ (reference sequence). CDR3 sequence reads: CASSQTWDRGIPGELFF. In DNA form, the CDR3 reads TGTGCCAGCAGCCAAACGTGGGACAGGGGGATACCCGGGGAGCTGTTTTTT.

The gene calls are TRBV5-6 and TRBJ1-5, with a possible D match to TRBD1 (6 bases). Germline V CDR1 and CDR2: SGHDT, YYEEEE. Deletions cut 1 base from V and 0 bases from J, with 8 bases between. There are 15 residues in the CDR3. The CDR3 is CASSLRQVSNQPQHF. DNA of the CDR3: TGTGCCAGCAGCTTGAGACAGGTTAGCAATCAGCCCCAGCATTTT.

The chain couples TRBV29-1 to TRBJ1-1, with 10 bases matching TRBD1. Unmatched junction bases numbered 19, after V lost 8 bases and J lost 1 base. This CDR3 region has 18 residues. Looked up from germline, CDR1 is SQVTM and CDR2 is ANQGSEA. CDR3 nucleotides: TGCAGCATCCTCAGAGTACCGGGACAGGGGACAGAGAACACTGAAGCTTTCTTT. Its protein is CSILRVPGQGTENTEAFF.

V usage is TRBV7-2 and J usage is TRBJ2-1; D may be TRBD2 (7 bases). V lost 6 bases to trimming and J lost 7 bases, with 19 bases between them. The CDR3 covers 15 residues. CDR1 is SGHTA and CDR2 is FQGNSA in the germline V gene. The CDR3 DNA follows: TGTGCCAGCAGGGGAGGGGGATACGGTGTAAATGAGCAGTTCTTC. This gives the protein CASRGGGYGVNEQFF.

Here the CDR3 DNA reads TGTGCCAGCAGCCAGACAGGGGCAATCTCTGGAAACACCATATATTTT. Its translation is CASSQTGAISGNTIYF. This chain connects TRBV7-8 to TRBJ1-3, with TRBD1 matching 8 bases. V lost 5 bases, J lost 0 bases, and 6 bases stayed unmatched. Looked up from germline, CDR1 is SGHVS and CDR2 is FQNEAQ. The CDR3 totals 16 residues.

This clone was counted a single time. The chain combines TRBV2 with TRBJ1-5, with TRBD1 as a possible D gene (6 bases). CDR3 size: 15 residues. The V end was cut by 5 bases, the J end by 4 bases, with 15 bases between. CDR1 and CDR2 (germline): SNHLY, FYNNEI. Written as DNA, the CDR3 is TGTGCCAGCAGTCAAGGACAGCTAAGGAATCAGCCCCAGCATTTT. Amino acids: CASSQGQLRNQPQHF.

The V gene is TRBV19, the J gene TRBJ2-7; tentatively, D is TRBD2 (6 bases). This CDR3 spans 14 amino acids. Germline lookup yields CDR1 LNHDA and CDR2 SQIVND (reference sequence). Trimming shortened V by 5 bases and J by 6 bases, and 17 bases separated the two germline ends. CDR3 coding DNA: TGTGCCAGTAGTCGGGCTAGCGACCTTCGCGAGCAGTACTTC. This translates into CASSRASDLREQYF. Full variable domain (remainder filled in from reference TRBV19 and TRBJ2-7): DGGITQSPKYLFRKEGQNVTLSCEQNLNHDAMYWYRQDPGQGLRLIYYSQIVNDFQKGDIAEGYSVSREKKESFPLTVTSAQKNPTAFYLCASSRASDLREQYFGPGTRLTVT.

The V and J genes are TRBV4-1 and TRBJ2-3; 9 bases line up with TRBD2. The CDR3 spans 16 residues. V shed 1 base, J shed 4 bases, and the junction held 6 bases outside the gene matches. Germline lookup yields CDR1 MGHRA and CDR2 YSYEKL. CDR3 sequence reads: CASSQGRGGISDTQYF. For the CDR3, the DNA is TGCGCCAGCAGCCAAGGGCGGGGGGGCATCTCAGATACGCAGTATTTT.

As concerns this clone: Other DNA sequences in the sample encode the same CDR3. The chain couples TRBV30 to TRBJ1-2; 9 bases are a match to TRBD1. The length of the CDR3 is 14 residues. After removal of 3 bases from V and 3 bases from J, the junction contained 5 bases not matched to a gene. Germline values: CDR1 GTSNPN, CDR2 SVGIG (reference sequence). In DNA, the CDR3 is TGTGCCTGGAGACGACAGGGGGGGGACTATGGCTACACCTTC. Its protein is CAWRRQGGDYGYTF.

This clone showed up just once. The V call is TRBV3-1 (or the pseudogene TRBV3-2), the J call TRBJ1-1, with a weak D call TRBD1 (6 bases). Germline values: CDR1 LGHDT, CDR2 YNNKEL (reference sequence). CDR3 length: 14 residues. Between the trimmed V and J ends, which lost 5 bases and 3 bases, there was a span of 13 bases. The DNA for the CDR3 is TGTGCCAGCAGCTCTGGGGGCTTGTACACTGAAGCTTTCTTT. Protein product: CASSSGGLYTEAFF.

V is TRBV12-3 or TRBV12-4 and J is TRBJ2-3; tentative D call: TRBD2 (6 bases). This CDR3 is 13 amino acids long. Trimming left V 10 bases short and J 5 bases short, with 16 bases between. Here the CDR3 reads CANSGFSGDTQYF. The CDR3 nucleotides are TGTGCCAACTCCGGATTTAGCGGAGATACGCAGTATTTT.

The chain recombines TRBV5-1 with TRBJ2-3; 8 nucleotides agree with TRBD2. CDR1 and CDR2 (germline): SGHRS, YFSETQ. The CDR3 runs 19 residues. With V trimmed by 0 bases and J by 0 bases, 12 bases remained unmatched. CDR3 loop: CASSLGLAGRISSTDTQYF. The CDR3 region has the DNA TGCGCCAGCAGCTTGGGGTTAGCGGGACGGATCTCTAGCACAGATACGCAGTATTTT. The variable domain in full, with the rest retrieved from reference TRBV5-1 and TRBJ2-3, is KAGVTQTPRYLIKTRGQQVTLSCSPISGHRSVSWYQQTPGQGLQFLFEYFSETQRNKGNFPGRFSGRQFSNSRSEMNVSTLELGDSALYLCASSLGLAGRISSTDTQYFGPGTRLTVL.

This clone was observed once. The chain is built from TRBV4-2 and TRBJ1-5, with a possible D match to TRBD1 (5 bases). V dropped 4 bases and J dropped 6 bases, with 13 bases sitting between them. The CDR3 spans 14 residues. Germline values: CDR1 LGHNA, CDR2 YNFKEQ. The CDR3 spells CASSPSRASQPQHF. As DNA, the CDR3 is TGTGCCAGCAGCCCGAGCAGGGCCAGTCAGCCCCAGCATTTT.